One sample yielded the 2 T cell receptor beta chains listed below, sequenced in a study of CD8 T cells in Susac syndrome. RNA amounts of about 0.5 to 1 ug underwent reverse transcription with random hexamers. One entry per CDR3 protein, called by TCRdb with MiXCR from the immunoSEQ multiplex PCR reads. This sample has some 110,000 distinct CDR3 sequences, with around 92% found just once. Sequenced: CD4+ T cells from PBMCs. The receptors here all came from a human donor with multiple sclerosis.

This clonotype was seen just once. The chain is built from TRBV20-1 and TRBJ2-7; tentative D call: TRBD2 (6 bases). The CDR3 extends over 14 amino acids. Per the germline V gene, CDR1 is DFQATT and CDR2 is SNEGSKA (reference sequence). V was cut by 5 bases and J by 3 bases, with 17 bases left in between. Here the CDR3 DNA reads TGCAGTGCTGAGGGAGTGTCGGGAGACTACGAGCAGTACTTC. Its translation is CSAEGVSGDYEQYF.

The count of this clonotype is one. V gene TRBV5-1 combines with J gene TRBJ2-3; unclear D gene. Per the germline V gene, CDR1 is SGHRS and CDR2 is YFSETQ. Trimming stripped 0 bases from V and 1 base from J, with 9 bases between. The CDR3 has 15 amino acids. CDR3 nucleotides: TGCGCCAGCAGCTTGGGGATGACTCGCACAGATACGCAGTATTTT. Translating gives CASSLGMTRTDTQYF.